The source of this T cell receptor beta chain is a study of cytomegalovirus exposure and HLA in healthy donors. Study context: Caucasian-associated ancestry cluster membership applied to approximately 80% of over 350 genotyped donors. Study-wide results and caveats: It was confirmed in vitro that a few of the CMV-associated chains were specific for CMV antigens. For TCR beta chains, V- and J-gene trimming was later linked to a missense DCLRE1C variant.

Comment on this clone: Its antigen is still unknown.

A multiplex PCR was run with 60 Vbeta primers and 13 Jbeta primers. Profiled with immunoSEQ multiplex PCR; TCRdb holds only in-frame clones, not every one. The data hold some 170,000 clones, with about four fifths observed a single time. The source material was PBMCs. The TCR originated in a female donor in good health and CMV-seronegative.

The CDR3 protein is CASSLRGYGTDTQYF. The CDR3, as DNA: TGTGCCAGCTCACTACGGGGGTACGGCACAGATACGCAGTATTTT. The V gene is TRBV18, the J gene TRBJ2-3, with D possibly being TRBD2 (6 bases). The germline CDR1 and CDR2 sequences are KGHSH and LQKENI. Trimming pared 4 bases from V and 1 base from J, leaving 12 bases between. This CDR3 has 15 residues.